The 24 T cell receptor beta chains given below trace back to one sample, sequenced in a study of shared clonotypes between healthy human individuals. The data were produced by immunoSEQ multiplex PCR, yet TCRdb's version contains in-frame clones alone and is incomplete. This repertoire shows some 1,100,000 clones, more than 75% found once; its top ten account for 0.4% to 0.55%. The sequencing input was memory CD4+ T cells from PBMCs. Subset noted: CD45RA-negative fraction. Source of these receptors: a man between 18 and 35 years old in good health. Some clones in this sample may be carry-over from other donors' samples.

The J gene is TRBJ2-1, the V gene TRBV5-1, with D unresolved. This CDR3 region has 11 residues. From germline, CDR1 is SGHRS and CDR2 YFSETQ. With 4 bases removed from V and 4 bases from J, the gap between germline ends came to 3 bases. CDR3 in amino acids: CASSIYNEQFF. DNA of the CDR3: TGCGCCAGCAGCATATACAATGAGCAGTTCTTC.

This clone showed up just a few times. A much larger clone differs from this one at a single base, so this may be a read error. The sample carries other DNA sequences with the same CDR3. The gene calls are TRBV4-3 and TRBJ1-2; D is possibly TRBD1 (6 bases). V lost 0 bases and J lost 7, with 9 bases in between. The CDR3 is 13 amino acids. CDR1 is LGHNA, CDR2 YSLEER, per germline. DNA of the CDR3: TGCGCCAGCAGCCAAGAACAGGGCCGTGGCTACACCTTC. This gives the protein CASSQEQGRGYTF.

This rearrangement joins TRBV6-5 to TRBJ2-5; tentatively, D is TRBD2 (6 bases). This CDR3 has 15 amino acids. Germline V gene data show CDR1 as MNHEY and CDR2 as SVGAGI. V shed 7 bases and J shed 2 bases, with 17 bases lying between them. CDR3 region: CASTTKRLGQETQYF. CDR3 DNA: TGTGCCAGCACCACTAAAAGACTAGGTCAAGAGACCCAGTACTTC.

A word on this clone: This sample includes further DNA sequences coding for the same CDR3. The chain carries TRBV14 and TRBJ1-2; D remains ambiguous. CDR3 length equals 13 residues. V was pared by 0 bases and J by 5 bases, with 7 bases between. Germline V gene data show CDR1 as SGHDN and CDR2 as FVKESK. In nucleotides, the CDR3 is TGTGCCAGCAGCCAAGAGGAAGGTTATGGCTACACCTTC. The encoded protein is CASSQEEGYGYTF. The full variable domain, in which reference TRBV14 and TRBJ1-2 provide the parts outside the CDR3, is EAGVTQFPSHSVIEKGQTVTLRCDPISGHDNLYWYRRVMGKEIKFLLHFVKESKQDESGMPNNRFLAERTGGTYSTLKVQPAELEDSGVYFCASSQEEGYGYTFGSGTRLTVV.

The CDR3 bases are TGTGCCACCGCCGGCCCGGGAGCCACGGGGGATACGCAGTATTTT. This codes for CATAGPGATGDTQYF. The chain uses TRBV28 and TRBJ2-3; TRBD2 might be the D (6 bases). Germline V gene lookup returns CDR1 MDHEN and CDR2 SYDVKM. Trimming cost V 10 bases and J 6 bases, with 23 bases left between them. The CDR3 is 15 residues long. Complete variable domain (other parts from reference TRBV28 and TRBJ2-3): DVKVTQSSRYLVKRTGEKVFLECVQDMDHENMFWYRQDPGLGLRLIYFSYDVKMKEKGDIPEGYSVSREKKERFSLILESASTNQTSMYLCATAGPGATGDTQYFGPGTRLTVL.

Only one count was recorded for this clone. The sample contains more than one DNA sequence encoding this CDR3. The gene calls are TRBV9 and TRBJ1-1; 11 bases line up with TRBD1. The ends lost 0 bases at V and 4 bases at J; junction bases unmatched: 2. Germline CDR1 reads SGDLS; CDR2 reads YYNGEE. The CDR3 totals 15 residues. The CDR3 loop is CASSVEGTGGTEAFF. Written as DNA, the CDR3 is TGTGCCAGCAGCGTAGAGGGGACAGGGGGCACTGAAGCTTTCTTT.

This clone showed up many times. V is TRBV19 and J is TRBJ2-6; D ambiguous. Looked up from germline, CDR1 is LNHDA and CDR2 is SQIVND (reference sequence). CDR3 size: 15 residues. V lost 2 bases and J lost 2, with 7 bases in between. CDR3 sequence: CASSITPPGANVLTF. In DNA form, the CDR3 reads TGTGCCAGTAGTATAACACCGCCTGGGGCCAACGTCCTGACTTTC.

The chain has TRBV30 and TRBJ2-2; 10 bases are a match to TRBD2. The CDR3 loop spans 17 amino acids. Trimming at V came to 1 base and at J to 1 base, leaving 6 bases not matched to a gene. Germline V lookup: CDR1 GTSNPN, CDR2 SVGIG (reference sequence). The CDR3 sequence: CAWSGGRTSGNTGELFF. The CDR3, as DNA: TGTGCCTGGAGTGGGGGAAGGACTAGCGGGAACACCGGGGAGCTGTTTTTT. Variable domain in full (rest from reference TRBV30 and TRBJ2-2): SQTIHQWPATLVQPVGSPLSLECTVEGTSNPNLYWYRQAAGRGLQLLFYSVGIGQISSEVPQNLSASRPQDRQFILSSKKLLLSDSGFYLCAWSGGRTSGNTGELFFGEGSRLTVL.

The table lists this clone with a few counts. The CDR3 here is CASSNGDRSINEKLFF. CDR3 sequence (DNA): TGTGCCAGCAGTAACGGGGACCGCAGCATTAATGAAAAACTGTTTTTT. The rearrangement joins TRBV28 to TRBJ1-4; D perhaps matches TRBD1 (5 bases). Trimming took 5 bases from V and 4 from J, leaving 17 bases between them. CDR3 length: 16 amino acids. Per germline, CDR1 MDHEN and CDR2 SYDVKM.

The chain is built from TRBV5-1 and TRBJ1-4, with TRBD1 identical over 9 bases. The trim removed 2 bases at V and 8 bases at J, leaving 4 bases unmatched. Germline CDR1 SGHRS, CDR2 YFSETQ. This CDR3 contains 14 residues. The CDR3 DNA reads TGCGCCAGCAGCTTCGGGACAGGGCAGGAAAAACTGTTTTTT. Protein sequence: CASSFGTGQEKLFF. The full variable domain, in which reference TRBV5-1 and TRBJ1-4 provide the parts outside the CDR3, is KAGVTQTPRYLIKTRGQQVTLSCSPISGHRSVSWYQQTPGQGLQFLFEYFSETQRNKGNFPGRFSGRQFSNSRSEMNVSTLELGDSALYLCASSFGTGQEKLFFGSGTQLSVL.

V gene TRBV5-1 combines with J gene TRBJ2-3; possible D gene TRBD2, 5 bases. The V and J ends lost 5 bases and 7 bases respectively, with 11 bases between them. Germline-derived CDR1 and CDR2 are SGHRS and YFSETQ. The CDR3 covers 12 residues. In DNA form, the CDR3 reads TGCGCCAGCAGTCAAGAGCGGTATACGCAGTATTTT. It translates to CASSQERYTQYF. Variable domain in full (rest from reference TRBV5-1 and TRBJ2-3): KAGVTQTPRYLIKTRGQQVTLSCSPISGHRSVSWYQQTPGQGLQFLFEYFSETQRNKGNFPGRFSGRQFSNSRSEMNVSTLELGDSALYLCASSQERYTQYFGPGTRLTVL.

V and J are TRBV7-8 and TRBJ2-7, with 8 bases matching TRBD2. Trimming cost V 6 bases and J 3 bases; bases outside gene matches: 7. The CDR3 spans 14 residues. Per the germline V gene, CDR1 is SGHVS and CDR2 is FQNEAQ. For the CDR3, the DNA is TGTGCCAGCAGGCTGACGACTAGCGACTACGAGCAGTACTTC. Its protein is CASRLTTSDYEQYF.

The genes are TRBV7-8 and TRBJ2-1, with TRBD2 matching over 10 bases. With 2 bases clipped from V and 9 bases from J, the junction kept 13 bases outside the gene matches. From germline, CDR1 is SGHVS and CDR2 FQNEAQ. This CDR3 contains 17 residues. The CDR3 region is CASSLRASGSAPGEQFF. For the CDR3, the DNA is TGTGCCAGCAGCTTAAGGGCTAGCGGGAGTGCTCCGGGTGAGCAGTTCTTC.

The chain employs TRBV7-9 and TRBJ1-1; 10 bases align to TRBD1. CDR1 is SEHNR and CDR2 is FQNEAQ in the germline V gene (reference sequence). V lost 5 bases, J lost 1 base, and 7 bases stayed unmatched. CDR3 length: 16 residues. The CDR3 nucleotides are TGTGCCAGCAGCCCTAGCCGGGACAGGGGGAACACTGAAGCTTTCTTT. It specifies CASSPSRDRGNTEAFF.

The V call is TRBV5-1, the J call TRBJ2-1, with 12 bases aligning to TRBD2. Trimming took 1 base from V and 5 from J; bases not matched to a gene: 4. CDR1 and CDR2 from the germline V gene are SGHRS and YFSETQ. The CDR3 contains 16 residues. The CDR3 here is CASSLMLAGGNNEQFF. Here the CDR3 DNA reads TGCGCCAGCAGCTTGATGCTAGCGGGGGGGAACAATGAGCAGTTCTTC. Filled out from reference TRBV5-1 and TRBJ2-1, the complete variable domain reads KAGVTQTPRYLIKTRGQQVTLSCSPISGHRSVSWYQQTPGQGLQFLFEYFSETQRNKGNFPGRFSGRQFSNSRSEMNVSTLELGDSALYLCASSLMLAGGNNEQFFGPGTRLTVL.

The chain carries TRBV9 and TRBJ2-2; D is possibly TRBD1 or TRBD2 (5 bases each). V was shortened by 0 bases and J by 5 bases, with 14 bases between the two germline ends. The CDR3 totals 16 residues. CDR1 is SGDLS and CDR2 is YYNGEE in the germline V gene. The CDR3 DNA sequence: TGTGCCAGCAGCGTAGAGCCAGGGTCGGGGACCGGGGAGCTGTTTTTT. Its protein is CASSVEPGSGTGELFF. Complete variable domain (other parts from reference TRBV9 and TRBJ2-2): DSGVTQTPKHLITATGQRVTLRCSPRSGDLSVYWYQQSLDQGLQFLIQYYNGEERAKGNILERFSAQQFPDLHSELNLSSLELGDSALYFCASSVEPGSGTGELFFGEGSRLTVL.

This rearrangement joins TRBV2 to TRBJ1-2, with TRBD1 identical over 7 bases. CDR3 length: 14 amino acids. V lost 5 bases to trimming and J lost 4 bases; unmatched junction nucleotides: 7. Germline V gene lookup returns CDR1 SNHLY and CDR2 FYNNEI. The CDR3 loop is CASSWTGGTYGYTF. As DNA, the CDR3 is TGTGCCAGCAGTTGGACAGGCGGTACCTATGGCTACACCTTC.

The table lists this clone with a count of one. The CDR3 DNA reads as TGTGCCAGCAGTTACTCCCGGGACAGGGGGCACGAGCAGTACTTC. Translation: CASSYSRDRGHEQYF. This chain connects TRBV6-8 to TRBJ2-7, with 12 bases that match TRBD1. The junction had 2 bases not matched to a gene; V was cut back by 0 bases and J by 5 bases. Germline V CDR1 and CDR2: MNHGY, SAAAGT. The length of the CDR3 is 15 residues.

V and J are TRBV6-6 and TRBJ2-2; 8 nucleotides match TRBD1. Germline loops: CDR1 MNHNY, CDR2 SVGAGI (reference sequence). After removal of 4 bases from V and 6 bases from J, the junction contained 10 bases not matched to a gene. This CDR3 has 16 amino acids. The CDR3 here is CASSFPRTGLSGELFF. The CDR3, as DNA: TGTGCCAGCAGTTTTCCTAGGACAGGGCTTTCCGGGGAGCTGTTTTTT.

This clone was seen just once. The chain has TRBV28 and TRBJ1-1; D gene unclear. The CDR3 extends over 14 amino acids. V dropped 7 bases and J dropped 10 bases, with 22 bases sitting between them. Germline V gene data show CDR1 as MDHEN and CDR2 as SYDVKM. CDR3 in DNA: TGTGCCAGCATTCCAACACTCCCCCGGCAAATAGCTTTCTTT. Protein: CASIPTLPRQIAFF.

The chain has TRBV27 and TRBJ2-2; 7 bases agree with TRBD2. After removal of 1 base from V and 6 bases from J, the junction contained 14 bases not matched to a gene. CDR1 is MNHEY, CDR2 SMNVEV, per germline (reference sequence). The length of the CDR3 is 18 residues. This CDR3 reads CASSLFLLGGTVSGELFF. CDR3 sequence (DNA): TGTGCCAGCAGTTTATTCCTTCTGGGGGGGACGGTGTCCGGGGAGCTGTTTTTT.

The chain is built from TRBV2 and TRBJ1-3; perhaps TRBD1 as D (5 bases). Trimming pared 2 bases from V and 4 bases from J, leaving 9 bases between. CDR1 is SNHLY, CDR2 FYNNEI, per germline. The CDR3 sequence is 14 residues long. The CDR3 nucleotides read TGTGCCAGCAGTGAACAGGGAGGCGGAAACACCATATATTTT. Translated, it gives CASSEQGGGNTIYF.

This rearrangement joins TRBV28 to TRBJ2-7; a possible D gene is TRBD1 (5 bases). The CDR3 runs to 18 residues. In germline, CDR1 is MDHEN, CDR2 SYDVKM. The ends were cut back, 4 bases at V and 3 bases at J, with 25 bases in the middle. The CDR3 region is CASSSPRQATGLNYEQYF. The CDR3, as DNA: TGTGCCAGCAGTTCCCCTCGGCAGGCCACAGGCTTGAACTACGAGCAGTACTTC.

This clone occurred once. The V gene is TRBV6-1, the J gene TRBJ2-6; D gene unclear. CDR1 and CDR2 (germline): MNHNS, SASEGT. V shed 3 bases and J shed 2 bases, with 8 bases lying between them. This CDR3 is built from 15 residues. CDR3 sequence: CASSELTPGANVLTF. In DNA form, the CDR3 reads TGTGCCAGCAGTGAGTTAACCCCTGGGGCCAACGTCCTGACTTTC.